Below, 16 T cell receptor beta chains from the same sample are listed, as sequenced in a study of OX40 agonist ivuxolimab in advanced cancers. Profiling relied on immunoSEQ multiplex PCR, and the TCRdb table lists in-frame clones only, not all of them. The sample has about 100,000 clones, roughly 90% seen once. The sequences come from CD4+ or CD8+ T cells sorted from blood, collected in a trial of the OX40 agonist ivuxolimab. The receptors derive from an adult with an advanced solid tumor such as melanoma, head and neck, liver or kidney cancer.

V usage is TRBV7-3 and J usage is TRBJ1-1; D gene uncertain. CDR3 length equals 13 residues. V shed 2 bases and J shed 0 bases, with 4 bases lying between them. CDR1 SGHTA and CDR2 FQGTGA come from the germline V gene. The CDR3 DNA reads TGTGCCAGCAGCTTATGGCTGAACACTGAAGCTTTCTTT. Its protein product is CASSLWLNTEAFF.

Points on this clone: Germline is not matched at one junction end, which may reflect a read error. The gene calls are TRBV4-2 and TRBJ2-5, with 8 bases lining up with TRBD1. Germline CDR1 is LGHNA and CDR2 is YNFKEQ. The CDR3 sequence is 14 residues long. The CDR3 sequence: CASSLGTGEDTQYF. In DNA form, the CDR3 reads TGTGCCAGCAGCCTTGGGACAGGAGAAGACACCCAGTACTTC.

The V and J genes are TRBV2 and TRBJ1-1; unclear D gene. Per the germline V gene, CDR1 is SNHLY and CDR2 is FYNNEI. V was cut by 4 bases and J by 4 bases, with 10 bases left in between. The CDR3 extends over 13 amino acids. CDR3 loop: CASSGERVTEAFF. The CDR3 bases are TGTGCCAGCAGTGGGGAGAGGGTCACTGAAGCTTTCTTT.

V is TRBV9 and J is TRBJ1-3; 10 nucleotides agree with TRBD1. CDR3 size: 17 residues. Losses at the gene ends were 3 bases for V and 2 bases for J; bases not matched to a gene: 8. The V gene's germline CDR1 is SGDLS and CDR2 YYNGEE. The CDR3 bases are TGTGCCAGCAGCGGAGTCCAGGGACAGGGGCCTGGAAACACCATATATTTT. As protein: CASSGVQGQGPGNTIYF.

The chain carries TRBV27 and TRBJ1-3; the D gene is possibly TRBD1 (5 bases). The CDR3 has 15 amino acids. Germline lookup yields CDR1 MNHEY and CDR2 SMNVEV (reference sequence). The V and J ends lost 6 bases and 3 bases respectively, with 15 bases between them. The CDR3 region is CASRAGNLHGNTIYF. The CDR3 nucleotides read TGTGCCAGCAGGGCAGGGAATTTACATGGAAACACCATATATTTT.

This sequence joins TRBV11-3 and TRBJ1-5, with unresolved D. V dropped 5 bases and J dropped 2 bases, with 19 bases sitting between them. The germline gives CDR1 SGHNT, CDR2 YENEEA. The CDR3 has 17 residues. CDR3 sequence: CASSPRPFLGGNQPQHF. The CDR3 nucleotides read TGTGCCAGCAGCCCCCGACCCTTCCTCGGGGGCAATCAGCCCCAGCATTTT.

This rearrangement joins TRBV6-6 to TRBJ2-5, with D perhaps TRBD1 (5 bases). Between the trimmed V and J ends, which lost 3 bases and 0 bases, there was a span of 14 bases. This CDR3 comprises 16 residues. CDR1 and CDR2 (germline): MNHNY, SVGAGI (reference sequence). This chain's CDR3 is CASSYGRGSYQETQYF. In DNA form, the CDR3 reads TGTGCCAGCAGTTATGGTAGGGGCTCGTACCAAGAGACCCAGTACTTC.

The chain employs TRBV5-1 and TRBJ2-3, with 16 positions matching TRBD2. V was clipped by 4 bases and J by 3 bases; unmatched bases: 2. This CDR3 region has 16 residues. Germline V gives CDR1 SGHRS, CDR2 YFSETQ. For the CDR3, the DNA is TGCGCCAGCAGCCGGGGACTAGCGGGGGGGACAGATACGCAGTATTTT. It encodes CASSRGLAGGTDTQYF.

The chain carries TRBV7-2 and TRBJ2-1; a weak D match, TRBD1 (5 bases). CDR1 is SGHTA, CDR2 FQGNSA, per germline. This CDR3 spans 15 amino acids. Trimming took 5 bases from V and 0 from J, leaving 11 bases between them. The CDR3 sequence is CASSPRQSSYNEQFF. The CDR3 DNA follows: TGTGCCAGCAGCCCACGACAGAGCTCCTACAATGAGCAGTTCTTC.

The chain joins TRBV2 to TRBJ2-7; D is ambiguous. The CDR3 extends over 17 amino acids. V was clipped by 0 bases and J by 0 bases, with 15 bases between them. Germline lookup yields CDR1 SNHLY and CDR2 FYNNEI. CDR3 in amino acids: CASSEALSSLSSYEQYF. For the CDR3, the DNA is TGTGCCAGCAGTGAAGCGCTCTCATCACTGAGCTCCTACGAGCAGTACTTC.

The gene calls are TRBV19 and TRBJ2-7, with 9 positions matching TRBD1. The V segment lost 6 bases and the J segment 6 bases; nucleotides outside the gene matches: 6. The CDR3 covers 13 residues. The germline gives CDR1 LNHDA, CDR2 SQIVND (reference sequence). CDR3 sequence reads: CASSGTGKGEQYF. The CDR3 region has the DNA TGTGCCAGTAGCGGGACAGGGAAAGGCGAGCAGTACTTC.

This clone was seen just once. The V call is TRBV7-2, the J call TRBJ2-7; 9 nucleotides line up with TRBD1. The trim removed 1 base at V and 5 bases at J, leaving 3 bases unmatched. The length of the CDR3 is 14 residues. From germline, CDR1 is SGHTA and CDR2 FQGNSA. The CDR3 sequence: CASSLGGTGNEQYF. Here the CDR3 DNA reads TGTGCCAGCAGCTTAGGCGGGACAGGGAACGAGCAGTACTTC.

The gene calls are TRBV30 and TRBJ2-5; possible D gene TRBD1, 6 bases. There are 13 residues in the CDR3. Trimming cost V 3 bases and J 4 bases, with 12 bases left between them. Germline CDR1 and CDR2: GTSNPN and SVGIG (reference sequence). CDR3 sequence (DNA): TGTGCCTGGAGAAATACAGGGAGAGAGACCCAGTACTTC. It codes for CAWRNTGRETQYF.

The CDR3 DNA follows: TGTGCCAGCAGTTTAACAACGACCTCCTACGAGCAGTACTTC. It specifies CASSLTTTSYEQYF. J is TRBJ2-7 and V is TRBV28, with D uncertain. Germline V CDR1 and CDR2: MDHEN, SYDVKM. Deletions cut 2 bases from V and 0 bases from J, with 8 bases between. This CDR3 has 14 residues.

A single count supports this clone. This rearrangement joins TRBV11-2 to TRBJ1-2; 7 bases are a match to TRBD1. The CDR3 length is 15 residues. CDR1 SGHAT and CDR2 FQNNGV come from the germline V gene. The V segment lost 2 bases and the J segment 2 bases; nucleotides outside the gene matches: 5. CDR3 nucleotides: TGTGCCAGCAGCTTAAGCGACAGGGTCAACTATGGCTACACCTTC. This gives the protein CASSLSDRVNYGYTF.

The CDR3 DNA follows: TGCGCCAGCAGCTCCGGACAGTACACAGATACGCAGTATTTT. This translates into CASSSGQYTDTQYF. The chain combines TRBV4-3 with TRBJ2-3; the D gene is possibly TRBD1 (6 bases). Per the germline V gene, CDR1 is LGHNA and CDR2 is YSLEER. Trimming cost V 5 bases and J 2 bases, with 11 bases left between them. The CDR3 contains 14 residues.